The 16 T cell receptor beta chains presented below share a single source sample, sequenced in a study of blood T cell repertoires in COVID-19. Only in-frame clones appear in the TCRdb table, and some are missing; sequencing was by immunoSEQ multiplex PCR. Of just over 650,000 clones in the sample, approximately 90% are singletons; the top ten hold approximately 0.25%. Material: peripheral blood. These receptors all stem from a woman younger than 30 with acute or convalescent COVID-19.

This clone was recorded once. This chain uses TRBV7-2 with TRBJ2-7; 8 positions agree with TRBD1. The junction had 8 bases not matched to a gene; V was cut back by 5 bases and J by 2 bases. Germline CDR1 is SGHTA and CDR2 is FQGNSA. The CDR3 loop spans 15 amino acids. CDR3 region: CASSPTGTGAYEQYF. In DNA form, the CDR3 reads TGTGCCAGCAGCCCCACCGGGACAGGAGCCTACGAGCAGTACTTC.

CDR3 nucleotides: TGTGCCAGCACCCTAGACAGGGGAGAGAACACTGAAGCTTTCTTT. This gives the protein CASTLDRGENTEAFF. This sequence joins TRBV28 and TRBJ1-1, with TRBD1 matching 8 bases. CDR1 and CDR2 from the germline V gene are MDHEN and SYDVKM. The CDR3 has 15 amino acids. The V and J ends lost 7 bases and 1 base, in that order; junction bases with no gene match: 8. The whole variable domain, remainder taken from reference TRBV28 and TRBJ1-1, is DVKVTQSSRYLVKRTGEKVFLECVQDMDHENMFWYRQDPGLGLRLIYFSYDVKMKEKGDIPEGYSVSREKKERFSLILESASTNQTSMYLCASTLDRGENTEAFFGQGTRLTVV.

The J gene is TRBJ1-3, the V gene TRBV3-1 (or the pseudogene TRBV3-2); D unresolved. V was shortened by 0 bases and J by 0 bases, with 9 bases between the two germline ends. The CDR3 is 16 amino acids. CDR1 LGHDT and CDR2 YNNKEL come from the germline V gene (reference sequence). This CDR3 reads CASSQDVSSSGNTIYF. The CDR3 DNA follows: TGTGCCAGCAGCCAAGATGTATCGAGCTCTGGAAACACCATATATTTT.

In its sample, this clone was seen once. An end of the junction differs from the germline gene, which may be a read error. The V and J genes are TRBV27 and TRBJ2-1; D is possibly TRBD2 (6 bases). The CDR3 has 14 amino acids. The V gene's germline CDR1 is MNHEY and CDR2 SMNVEV (reference sequence). The CDR3 DNA reads as TGTGCCAGCAGTCCCTGGGACTCCCACAATGAGCAGTTCTTC. This codes for CASSPWDSHNEQFF.

The rearrangement uses TRBV4-1 and TRBJ1-3; D perhaps matches TRBD1 (6 bases). Germline-derived CDR1 and CDR2 are MGHRA and YSYEKL. The CDR3 has 15 amino acids. Trimming pared 1 base from V and 6 bases from J, leaving 13 bases between. The CDR3 DNA sequence: TGCGCCAGCAGCCAAGGTCCCAGGGGAGAAAACACCATATATTTT. Amino acid sequence: CASSQGPRGENTIYF.

The rearrangement uses TRBV21-1 and TRBJ2-5; the table's D call, TRBD1, was not checked against the DNA. TRBV21-1 is marked as a pseudogene. The CDR3 contains 17 residues. The chain's CDR3 is CASSKGQGPGEQETQYF. In nucleotides, the CDR3 is TGTGCCAGCAGCAAAGGTCAGGGCCCAGGGGAACAAGAGACCCAGTACTTC.

The gene calls are TRBV18 and TRBJ2-7, with D possibly TRBD1 on 6 matching bases. Trimming left V 3 bases short and J 5 bases short, with 17 bases between. The germline CDR1 and CDR2 sequences are KGHSH and LQKENI. The CDR3 has 15 residues. CDR3 amino acids: CASSPLRTEVNEQYF. The CDR3 DNA sequence: TGTGCCAGCTCACCCCTGAGGACAGAGGTAAACGAGCAGTACTTC.

This sequence joins TRBV24-1 and TRBJ1-2; 10 positions match TRBD1. V lost 2 bases, J lost 10 bases, and 9 bases stayed unmatched. CDR1 is KGHDR and CDR2 is SFDVKD in the germline V gene. This CDR3 has 15 amino acids. CDR3 nucleotide sequence: TGTGCCACCAGTGATTCCGCCGGGACAGGGGTAGCCTACACCTTC. It encodes CATSDSAGTGVAYTF.

This clone came up once. The gene calls are TRBV7-8 and TRBJ1-2; 9 bases are a match to TRBD1. The germline V gene encodes CDR1 SGHVS and CDR2 FQNEAQ. Losses at the gene ends were 0 bases for V and 8 bases for J; bases not matched to a gene: 13. This CDR3 has 17 residues. The CDR3 here is CASSLAGTGRTIGGYTF. The CDR3 DNA follows: TGTGCCAGCAGCTTAGCAGGGACAGGGCGGACGATTGGGGGCTACACCTTC.

V usage is TRBV7-9 and J usage is TRBJ1-2; maybe TRBD1 (5 bases). Germline V gene lookup returns CDR1 SEHNR and CDR2 FQNEAQ (reference sequence). This CDR3 is built from 12 residues. The V gene lost 1 base and the J gene lost 9 bases, with 9 bases spanning the gap. The chain's CDR3 is CASSLDGGSYTF. The DNA for the CDR3 is TGTGCCAGCAGCTTAGACGGGGGAAGCTACACCTTC.

CDR3 nucleotide sequence: TGCGCCAGCAGCCGCCCCGGGCCCCCGGAGGGTGAAAAACTGTTTTTT. Translating gives CASSRPGPPEGEKLFF. The J gene is TRBJ1-4, the V gene TRBV5-1; D remains unclear. The V gene's germline CDR1 is SGHRS and CDR2 YFSETQ. Between the trimmed V and J ends, which lost 4 bases and 7 bases, there was a span of 20 bases. CDR3 size: 16 residues.

The rearrangement uses TRBV2 and TRBJ2-2; D ambiguous. The V end lost 7 bases, the J end lost 3 bases, and 9 bases lay between the germline ends. The CDR3 covers 13 residues. Germline-derived CDR1 and CDR2 are SNHLY and FYNNEI. The CDR3 reads CASTKQYTGELFF. CDR3 DNA sequence: TGTGCCAGCACTAAACAGTACACCGGGGAGCTGTTTTTT.

V is TRBV18 and J is TRBJ1-1, with 7 bases that match TRBD1. The CDR3 extends over 13 amino acids. Germline trimming cut 10 bases from V and 1 base from J; bases unmatched to any gene: 6. Germline V lookup: CDR1 KGHSH, CDR2 LQKENI. This CDR3 is CANRRDRNTEAFF. CDR3 sequence (DNA): TGTGCCAACCGAAGGGACAGGAACACTGAAGCTTTCTTT.

This chain joins TRBV4-1 and TRBJ1-1, with TRBD1 matching 12 bases. CDR3 length: 16 residues. Trimming cost V 4 bases and J 4 bases; bases outside gene matches: 7. CDR1 and CDR2 (germline): MGHRA, YSYEKL. CDR3 region: CASSLGQGAPGTEAFF. DNA for the CDR3: TGCGCCAGCAGCCTGGGACAGGGGGCGCCGGGCACTGAAGCTTTCTTT.

The chain couples TRBV2 to TRBJ1-3; TRBD1 agrees at 10 bases. The length of the CDR3 is 16 residues. Germline V CDR1 and CDR2: SNHLY, FYNNEI. V shed 4 bases, J shed 4 bases, and the junction held 7 bases outside the gene matches. CDR3: CASSGRQGAPGNTIYF. CDR3 nucleotide sequence: TGTGCCAGCAGTGGCCGACAGGGGGCGCCAGGAAACACCATATATTTT.

The chain joins TRBV30 to TRBJ2-7, with D possibly being TRBD1 (5 bases). The V end lost 0 bases, the J end lost 0 bases, and 12 bases lay between the germline ends. The CDR3 consists of 15 residues. Germline CDR1 and CDR2: GTSNPN and SVGIG (reference sequence). This CDR3 is CAWSVRKGSSYEQYF. CDR3 in DNA: TGTGCCTGGAGTGTACGGAAGGGGTCCTCCTACGAGCAGTACTTC.